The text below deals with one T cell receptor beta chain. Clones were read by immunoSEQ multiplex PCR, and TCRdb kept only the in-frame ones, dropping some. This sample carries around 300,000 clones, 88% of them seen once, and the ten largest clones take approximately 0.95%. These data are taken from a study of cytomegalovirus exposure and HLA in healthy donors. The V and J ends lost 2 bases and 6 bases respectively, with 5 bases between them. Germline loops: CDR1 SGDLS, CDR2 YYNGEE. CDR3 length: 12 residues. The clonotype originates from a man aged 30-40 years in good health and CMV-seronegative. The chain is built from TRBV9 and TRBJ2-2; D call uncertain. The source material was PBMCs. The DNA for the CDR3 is TGTGCCAGCAGCGTCGGGTCCGGGGAGCTGTTTTTT. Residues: CASSVGSGELFF.